This T cell receptor (beta chain) was recovered during a study of cytomegalovirus exposure and HLA in healthy donors. Whole-study context: Of 398 genotyped donors, about 80% clustered with self-reported Caucasian donors.

Trimming stripped 3 bases from V and 6 bases from J, with 16 bases between. The CDR3 sequence is 14 residues long. CDR1 SGHNT and CDR2 YYREEE come from the germline V gene (reference sequence). The primer mix had 60 Vbeta and 13 Jbeta primers. The data were produced by immunoSEQ multiplex PCR, yet TCRdb's version contains in-frame clones alone and is incomplete. This table holds roughly 190,000 clones, about three quarters found once. The chain recombines TRBV5-4 with TRBJ2-7, with a possible D match to TRBD2 (6 bases). Sequencing was done on a sample of PBMCs. This receptor was identified in a female donor in good health and CMV-seronegative. The CDR3 bases are TGTGCCAGCAGCTCCCCTAGCCAGGGACTCGAGCAGTACTTC. This sequence encodes CASSSPSQGLEQYF.